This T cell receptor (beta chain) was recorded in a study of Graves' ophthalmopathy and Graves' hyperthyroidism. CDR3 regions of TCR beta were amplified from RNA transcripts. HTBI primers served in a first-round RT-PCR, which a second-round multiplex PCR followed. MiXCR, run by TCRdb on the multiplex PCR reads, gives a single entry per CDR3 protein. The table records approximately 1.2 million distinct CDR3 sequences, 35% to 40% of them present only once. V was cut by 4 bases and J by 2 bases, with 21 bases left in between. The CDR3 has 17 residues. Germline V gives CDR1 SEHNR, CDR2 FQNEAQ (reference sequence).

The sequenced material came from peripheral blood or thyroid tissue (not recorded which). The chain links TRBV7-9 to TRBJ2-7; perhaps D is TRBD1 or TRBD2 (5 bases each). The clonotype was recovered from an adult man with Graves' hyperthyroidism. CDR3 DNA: TGTGCCAGCAGCTCAAAGGGGCCCGGGACCCAAGCCTACGAGCAGTACTTC. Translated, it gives CASSSKGPGTQAYEQYF.